The 27 T cell receptor beta chains given below trace back to one sample, sequenced in a study of T cell repertoires in cytomegalovirus infection. TCRdb reanalysed the reads using MiXCR and keeps one entry per CDR3 protein. The table records 740,000 or so distinct CDR3 sequences, 35% of them present only once. The sequencing sample was made of PBMCs. The receptor source for this set is a human donor in good health (CMV status not recorded). Some clones in this sample may be carry-over from other donors' samples.

The chain uses TRBV29-1 and TRBJ1-2; 11 positions match TRBD1. CDR3 length: 15 amino acids. V lost 5 bases to trimming and J lost 6 bases; unmatched junction nucleotides: 11. Germline loops: CDR1 SQVTM, CDR2 ANQGSEA. For the CDR3, the DNA is TGCAGCGTTATGGACAGGGGGCCCGATGGAGATGGCTACACCTTC. This gives the protein CSVMDRGPDGDGYTF.

This clonotype turned up a few times. V is TRBV7-3 and J is TRBJ2-2; either TRBD1 or TRBD2 may supply D (6 bases each). Germline V lookup: CDR1 SGHTA, CDR2 FQGTGA. The CDR3 runs to 18 residues. Between the trimmed V and J ends, which lost 0 bases and 1 base, there was a span of 15 bases. This CDR3 reads CASSLTARGRGNTGELFF. DNA for the CDR3: TGTGCCAGCAGCTTAACCGCCCGGGGGCGCGGGAACACCGGGGAGCTGTTTTTT.

This clonotype was picked up one time. The chain has TRBV19 and TRBJ2-6; D unclear. Germline lookup yields CDR1 LNHDA and CDR2 SQIVND (reference sequence). V was pared by 10 bases and J by 0 bases, with 7 bases between. The CDR3 runs to 13 residues. CDR3: CAIILSGANVLTF. For the CDR3, the DNA is TGTGCCATTATACTCTCTGGGGCCAACGTCCTGACTTTC.

This clonotype was seen ten or more times. An end of the junction does not agree with germline; a read error may underlie this. The gene calls are TRBV7-2 and TRBJ1-6; no reliable D call. Germline CDR1 and CDR2: SGHTA and FQGNSA. This CDR3 is built from 12 residues. The CDR3 loop is CASTLPFSPLHF. CDR3 coding DNA: TGTGCCAGCACCTTACCGTTTTCACCCCTCCACTTT.

The table lists this clonotype with a few counts. V is TRBV7-2 and J is TRBJ1-5, with a possible D match to TRBD1 (5 bases). The germline CDR1 and CDR2 sequences are SGHTA and FQGNSA. Trimming cost V 1 base and J 7 bases, with 11 bases left between them. This CDR3 spans 14 amino acids. Here the CDR3 DNA reads TGTGCCAGCAGCTTAGGGGACGTGGGGCAGCCCCAGCATTTT. Translated: CASSLGDVGQPQHF. The entire variable domain, with the rest obtained from reference TRBV7-2 and TRBJ1-5, is as follows: GAGVSQSPSNKVTEKGKDVELRCDPISGHTALYWYRQSLGQGLEFLIYFQGNSAPDKSGLPSDRFSAERTGGSVSTLTIQRTQQEDSAVYLCASSLGDVGQPQHFGDGTRLSIL.

This clonotype occurred a few times. This chain links TRBV7-4 with TRBJ1-1; 8 positions match TRBD1. V was clipped by 5 bases and J by 1 base; unmatched bases: 6. The CDR3 contains 15 residues. Germline CDR1 reads SGHVT; CDR2 reads SQSDAQ. CDR3 residues: CASSLRQGTNTEAFF. The DNA of the CDR3 is TGTGCCAGCAGCCTCCGACAGGGGACGAACACTGAAGCTTTCTTT.

The rearrangement links TRBV6-5 to TRBJ1-1; TRBD1 matches 9 bases. J was trimmed by 4 bases and V by 5 bases; bases with no gene match: 8. Germline V gene data show CDR1 as MNHEY and CDR2 as SVGAGI. The CDR3 spans 15 residues. The CDR3 region has the DNA TGTGCCAGCAGTAAGCTACAGGGGGCCGGCACTGAAGCTTTCTTT. This codes for CASSKLQGAGTEAFF.

The rearrangement uses TRBV15 and TRBJ1-5; TRBD1 matches 9 bases. The CDR3 totals 17 residues. Germline V gene sequence: CDR1 LNHNV, CDR2 YYDKDF (reference sequence). The V and J ends lost 3 bases and 6 bases, in that order; junction bases with no gene match: 12. The CDR3 here is CATSRTRTGTGSQPQHF. The CDR3 DNA is TGTGCCACCAGCAGGACGCGGACCGGGACAGGGAGTCAGCCCCAGCATTTT.

The rearrangement joins TRBV10-3 to TRBJ2-3; D is unresolved. The CDR3 totals 15 residues. CDR1 is ENHRY and CDR2 is SYGVKD in the germline V gene. Trimming removed 0 bases from V and 1 base from J, with 8 bases in between. The CDR3 loop is CAISESGSGTDTQYF. In DNA, the CDR3 is TGTGCCATCAGTGAGTCAGGGTCGGGCACAGATACGCAGTATTTT.

This clonotype turned up a few times. V gene TRBV7-2 combines with J gene TRBJ2-3; TRBD2 aligns across 10 bases. V shed 10 bases and J 2 bases; nucleotides not matched to a gene: 6. Per germline, CDR1 SGHTA and CDR2 FQGNSA. The CDR3 has 14 residues. The CDR3 protein is CATRTSGYTDTQYF. Here the CDR3 DNA reads TGTGCCACTCGGACTAGCGGATACACAGATACGCAGTATTTT.

This rearrangement joins TRBV28 to TRBJ2-5, with 10 bases that match TRBD2. Germline-derived CDR1 and CDR2 are MDHEN and SYDVKM. The CDR3 spans 15 residues. The trim removed 6 bases at V and 4 bases at J, leaving 8 bases unmatched. The CDR3 DNA is TGTGCCAGCAGGGCAGAGCAGCGGGGGGGAGAGACCCAGTACTTC. Residues: CASRAEQRGGETQYF. The entire variable domain, with the rest obtained from reference TRBV28 and TRBJ2-5, is as follows: DVKVTQSSRYLVKRTGEKVFLECVQDMDHENMFWYRQDPGLGLRLIYFSYDVKMKEKGDIPEGYSVSREKKERFSLILESASTNQTSMYLCASRAEQRGGETQYFGPGTRLLVL.

There are a few counts of this clonotype. The chain carries TRBV12-3 or TRBV12-4 and TRBJ1-5; D is possibly TRBD1 (6 bases). CDR3 length equals 19 residues. V lost 7 bases and J 0 bases, leaving 25 bases between the germline ends. CDR3 sequence: CASKVDREGGEGSNQPQHF. Here the CDR3 DNA reads TGTGCCAGCAAGGTCGACCGGGAGGGGGGAGAGGGTAGCAATCAGCCCCAGCATTTT.

This clonotype was seen ten or more times. The V gene is TRBV7-2, the J gene TRBJ2-7; tentatively, D is TRBD1 or TRBD2 (6 bases each). The V end lost 6 bases, the J end lost 4 bases, and 19 bases lay between the germline ends. CDR1 and CDR2 from the germline V gene are SGHTA and FQGNSA. The CDR3 extends over 15 amino acids. This CDR3 is CASRDGGPVGYEQYF. CDR3 nucleotide sequence: TGTGCCAGCAGAGACGGGGGCCCTGTGGGTTACGAGCAGTACTTC.

The CDR3 DNA reads TGTGCCAGCAGCTTAGCTACCGTGGGCGAGAAGTTCTTC. This encodes CASSLATVGEKFF. This chain links TRBV7-2 with TRBJ2-1; D gene unclear. V was shortened by 0 bases and J by 14 bases, with 14 bases between the two germline ends. CDR3 length equals 13 residues. Germline loops: CDR1 SGHTA, CDR2 FQGNSA.

This clonotype has a count of ten or more. The chain links TRBV11-2 to TRBJ2-1; 7 nucleotides agree with TRBD2. The CDR3 spans 13 residues. Losses at the gene ends were 4 bases for V and 6 bases for J; bases not matched to a gene: 3. Looked up from germline, CDR1 is SGHAT and CDR2 is FQNNGV. The CDR3 DNA reads as TGTGCCAGCAGCTCGGGGGGACGCAATGAGCAGTTCTTC. It is translated as CASSSGGRNEQFF.

This clonotype has just one count. The gene calls are TRBV3-1 and TRBJ2-1; 12 bases map to TRBD2. The CDR3 is 17 amino acids. Trimming took 0 bases from V and 5 from J; bases not matched to a gene: 5. CDR1 LGHDT and CDR2 YNNKEL come from the germline V gene (reference sequence). The DNA of the CDR3 is TGTGCCAGCAGCCAAGAGGTAGGACTAGCGGGAAACAATGAGCAGTTCTTC. Translated: CASSQEVGLAGNNEQFF.

This clonotype was observed a few times. The chain employs TRBV11-2 and TRBJ2-7; 12 bases match TRBD2. The V segment lost 0 bases and the J segment 5 bases; nucleotides outside the gene matches: 5. The germline CDR1 and CDR2 sequences are SGHAT and FQNNGV. The CDR3 sequence is 16 residues long. This CDR3 is CASSLELAGGDHEQYF. The CDR3 DNA reads as TGTGCCAGCAGCTTAGAACTAGCGGGGGGAGACCACGAGCAGTACTTC.

This clonotype was found a few times. The rearrangement joins TRBV7-9 to TRBJ1-5; TRBD1 matches 10 bases. Looked up from germline, CDR1 is SEHNR and CDR2 is FQNEAQ (reference sequence). The CDR3 covers 18 residues. Trimming removed 5 bases from V and 2 bases from J; junction bases left unmatched: 12. The chain's CDR3 is CASSRMGQGNRGNQPQHF. The CDR3 DNA follows: TGTGCCAGCAGCAGAATGGGACAGGGGAATCGGGGCAATCAGCCCCAGCATTTT. Complete variable domain (other parts from reference TRBV7-9 and TRBJ1-5): DTGVSQNPRHKITKRGQNVTFRCDPISEHNRLYWYRQTLGQGPEFLTYFQNEAQLEKSRLLSDRFSAERPKGSFSTLEIQRTEQGDSAMYLCASSRMGQGNRGNQPQHFGDGTRLSIL.

As DNA, the CDR3 is TGTGCCAGCAGTTTAAGTAGCCCCAGTCAGCCCCAGCATTTT. Translation gives CASSLSSPSQPQHF. The rearrangement uses TRBV12-3 or TRBV12-4 and TRBJ1-5; D is ambiguous. Trimming stripped 2 bases from V and 6 bases from J, with 11 bases between. This CDR3 has 14 amino acids.

This chain uses TRBV19 with TRBJ1-1, with 7 bases fitting TRBD1. V trimming: 4 bases; J trimming: 0 bases; junction bases outside the gene matches: 14. CDR1 is LNHDA, CDR2 SQIVND, per germline (reference sequence). The CDR3 extends over 18 amino acids. In DNA form, the CDR3 reads TGTGCCAGTAGTACGCGACGGGACAGCCAAGAGATGAACACTGAAGCTTTCTTT. Encoded protein: CASSTRRDSQEMNTEAFF.

The chain links TRBV29-1 to TRBJ1-1; D is unresolved. Trimming cost V 6 bases and J 3 bases, with 14 bases left between them. The CDR3 spans 13 residues. CDR1 SQVTM and CDR2 ANQGSEA come from the germline V gene. CDR3 DNA: TGCAGCGTAGCAGCAGAGGCGTACACTGAAGCTTTCTTT. Its protein product is CSVAAEAYTEAFF. Drawing the rest from reference TRBV29-1 and TRBJ1-1, the complete variable domain is SAVISQKPSRDICQRGTSLTIQCQVDSQVTMMFWYRQQPGQSLTLIATANQGSEATYESGFVIDKFPISRPNLTFSTLTVSNMSPEDSSIYLCSVAAEAYTEAFFGQGTRLTVV.

The gene calls are TRBV24-1 and TRBJ2-3; D is possibly TRBD1 (5 bases). Trimming pared 6 bases from V and 3 bases from J, leaving 6 bases between. The germline CDR1 and CDR2 sequences are KGHDR and SFDVKD. This CDR3 has 12 amino acids. Written as DNA, the CDR3 is TGTGCCACCAGTTCAGGGACAGATACGCAGTATTTT. This codes for CATSSGTDTQYF.

The chain recombines TRBV7-9 with TRBJ1-1; 9 positions match TRBD1. The CDR3 length is 16 residues. CDR1 and CDR2 (germline): SEHNR, FQNEAQ (reference sequence). The junction had 11 bases not matched to a gene; V was cut back by 5 bases and J by 4 bases. CDR3 DNA: TGTGCCAGCAGCGCCCGGGACAGGGATCGGGGCACTGAAGCTTTCTTT. This sequence encodes CASSARDRDRGTEAFF.

The chain joins TRBV6-5 to TRBJ1-4, with 7 positions matching TRBD1. There are 15 residues in the CDR3. J was trimmed by 6 bases and V by 7 bases; bases with no gene match: 11. Germline values: CDR1 MNHEY, CDR2 SVGAGI. CDR3 DNA sequence: TGTGCCAGCACCCGCGACCGACAGGGCTATGAAAAACTGTTTTTT. It codes for CASTRDRQGYEKLFF.

This clonotype was observed a few times. The rearrangement joins TRBV7-3 to TRBJ1-1; D might be TRBD1 (6 bases). This CDR3 has 14 residues. Between the trimmed V and J ends, which lost 4 bases and 4 bases, there was a span of 13 bases. Per germline, CDR1 SGHTA and CDR2 FQGTGA. The CDR3 region has the DNA TGTGCCAGCAGCTCCGTCAAAGGGGGCACTGAAGCTTTCTTT. Its translation: CASSSVKGGTEAFF.

The genes are TRBV7-4 and TRBJ1-1; D uncertain. From germline, CDR1 is SGHVT and CDR2 SQSDAQ. The V end lost 3 bases, the J end lost 1 base, and 9 bases lay between the germline ends. This CDR3 spans 14 amino acids. For the CDR3, the DNA is TGTGCCAGCAGCTTTAAGAATGAGAACACTGAAGCTTTCTTT. It translates to CASSFKNENTEAFF.

This clonotype showed up just a few times. The chain has TRBV6-6 and TRBJ2-1; 9 positions agree with TRBD1. The CDR3 spans 15 residues. Trimming took 6 bases from V and 4 from J; bases not matched to a gene: 7. CDR1 is MNHNY, CDR2 SVGAGI, per germline (reference sequence). CDR3 amino acids: CASRLEQGAYNEQFF. Written as DNA, the CDR3 is TGTGCCAGCAGACTCGAACAGGGGGCATACAATGAGCAGTTCTTC.